Given below is one T cell receptor beta chain in context. The antigen remains undetermined. The germline gene is not matched at one end of the junction; a read error may be the cause. From around 500 ng total RNA, TCR beta cDNA was generated with a primer in the constant region. Three-round nested multiplex PCR performed with slightly modified ARM-PCR produced the TCR beta libraries. The first two PCR rounds used TRBV1-TRBV30 primers with a Cbeta primer, around 10 cycles each. Via MiXCR, TCRdb re-called the multiplex PCR reads, giving one row per CDR3 protein. This sample has around 29,000 distinct CDR3 sequences, with approximately 80% found just once. These data belong to a study of tumor-infiltrating lymphocytes in primary liver carcinoma. Study-level information: The study reported T1-T3 N0M0 tumors spanning 4.2 to 10 cm.

Joint extraction of RNA and DNA used roughly 19-33 mg of bulk tissue that was unsorted. All of the tumor samples contained over 80% viable tumor cells. Study-wide findings and caveats: Found in all five tumor regions were only about 7.5-25% of top clones. Tumor top-250-clone fraction significantly exceeded that of blood (p = 0.039).

This CDR3 is built from 13 residues. In germline, CDR1 is WSHSY, CDR2 SAAADI. The TCR originated in a man in his forties with primary liver carcinoma and hepatitis B virus infection. This chain uses TRBV10-2 with TRBJ1-1; unclear D gene. The sequencing input was liver tumor tissue from sampling region 5. Subset denoted: tumor region T5, tumor centre. The CDR3 DNA follows: TGCGCCACTACTATGCAGTTGAACGCTGAAGCTGTCTTT. Translated: CATTMQLNAEAVF.